This TCR beta chain was recorded in a study of T-cell reconstitution after alpha-beta-depleted transplantation in children. This CDR3 comprises 13 residues. Deletions cut 6 bases from V and 4 bases from J, with 12 bases between. Library preparation (for TCRbeta) was performed with unique molecular identifiers. TCRdb fed the PCR reads into MiXCR, producing one record per CDR3 protein. This sample yields 670,000 or so distinct CDR3 sequences, of which less than 15% are seen a single time; 0.65% to 0.9% belongs to the top ten. This clonotype was recorded at least ten times. The origin of this receptor is a girl aged 2-15 years with congenital amegakaryocytic thrombocytopenia, due to receive a stem cell transplant. The genes are TRBV12-3 or TRBV12-4 and TRBJ1-2; D remains unclear. The starting material was PBMCs, obtained before TCRalphabeta/CD19-depleted stem cell transplant. DNA of the CDR3: TGTGCCAGCAGCCTCACATGGACCTATGGCTACACCTTC. Its translation is CASSLTWTYGYTF.